This T cell receptor (beta chain) derives from a study of T-cell reconstitution after alpha-beta-depleted transplantation in children. The CDR3 totals 15 residues. V lost 6 bases and J lost 2; bases outside the gene matches: 7. Per germline, CDR1 DFQATT and CDR2 SNEGSKA (reference sequence). This clonotype occurred many times. Unique molecular identifiers were used in preparing the TCRbeta library. Each CDR3 protein is one row after TCRdb ran MiXCR on the PCR reads. Of approximately 590,000 distinct CDR3 sequences listed, under 12% are singletons. Sequenced here: PBMCs from the stem cell graft donor, sampled from the stem cell graft. The chain links TRBV20-1 to TRBJ2-2, with 9 bases matching TRBD2. The receptor was derived from a human donor who donated a stem cell graft to a child with acute myeloid leukemia. The CDR3 region has the DNA TGCAGTGCCGTAAGCGGGAGGACCAACACCGGGGAGCTGTTTTTT. This sequence encodes CSAVSGRTNTGELFF.